Following are 8 T cell receptor beta chains from one sample sequenced in a study of T cell repertoires in ileal Crohn's disease. Measured with immunoSEQ multiplex PCR; TCRdb has only the in-frame clones, and not every one. The table lists over 4,500 clones, roughly 76% of them singletons. Material: ileal tissue. All receptors derive from an adult with Crohn's disease.

The rearrangement links TRBV2 to TRBJ1-1, with no clear D. Germline V gene lookup returns CDR1 SNHLY and CDR2 FYNNEI. Trimming took 4 bases from V and 11 from J, leaving 14 bases between them. The CDR3 is 12 residues long. The DNA for the CDR3 is TGTGCCAGCAGTGGGGCTTCTTTTTGGGCTTTCTTT. It encodes CASSGASFWAFF.

A single count supports this clone. The chain recombines TRBV27 with TRBJ1-2, with D perhaps matching TRBD1 (6 bases). The CDR3 extends over 14 amino acids. Per germline, CDR1 MNHEY and CDR2 SMNVEV (reference sequence). V was cut by 2 bases and J by 4 bases, with 11 bases left in between. This CDR3 reads CASSLSRGTYGYTF. CDR3 DNA: TGTGCCAGCAGTTTAAGCAGGGGAACCTATGGCTACACCTTC.

The rearrangement joins TRBV4-3 to TRBJ2-5, with a weak D call TRBD2 (6 bases). Deletions cut 4 bases from V and 5 bases from J, with 20 bases between. CDR1 is LGHNA and CDR2 is YSLEER in the germline V gene. The CDR3 covers 16 residues. In DNA form, the CDR3 reads TGCGCCAGCAGCCCAAATCCCAGGGCCCGGGGGGAGACCCAGTACTTC. Encoded protein: CASSPNPRARGETQYF.

The chain has TRBV30 and TRBJ2-1; perhaps TRBD2 as D (6 bases). V lost 1 base and J lost 9, with 13 bases in between. This CDR3 comprises 13 residues. CDR1 and CDR2 (germline): GTSNPN, SVGIG (reference sequence). The CDR3 spells CAWSGLGYGEQFF. The CDR3 DNA sequence: TGTGCCTGGAGTGGACTAGGTTACGGTGAGCAGTTCTTC.

V and J are TRBV28 and TRBJ2-1; weak D call: TRBD1 (6 bases). V was pared by 3 bases and J by 2 bases, with 8 bases between. This CDR3 has 14 residues. Germline CDR1 and CDR2: MDHEN and SYDVKM. The CDR3 is CASSLDSTYNEQFF. The CDR3 coding sequence is TGTGCCAGCAGTTTGGACAGCACCTACAATGAGCAGTTCTTC.

The chain couples TRBV10-3 to TRBJ2-2, with 11 bases matching TRBD2. Germline CDR1 ENHRY, CDR2 SYGVKD. The CDR3 loop spans 16 amino acids. The ends lost 2 bases at V and 6 bases at J; junction bases unmatched: 5. The CDR3 DNA sequence: TGTGCCATCAGTGAGGGGACTAGCGGAGTGGCCGGGGAGCTGTTTTTT. Its translation: CAISEGTSGVAGELFF.

CDR3 DNA: TGTGCCAGCAGCTTCTATTTGGAGGCTGAAGCTTTCTTT. Amino acid sequence: CASSFYLEAEAFF. The chain uses TRBV7-2 and TRBJ1-1; D is undetermined. The germline CDR1 and CDR2 sequences are SGHTA and FQGNSA. This CDR3 is 13 amino acids long. Trimming left V 3 bases short and J 6 bases short, with 11 bases between.

The V call is TRBV7-9, the J call TRBJ2-4; D is perhaps TRBD2 (6 bases). Germline V gene data show CDR1 as SEHNR and CDR2 as FQNEAQ (reference sequence). The V and J ends lost 3 bases and 0 bases respectively, with 6 bases between them. The CDR3 contains 14 residues. The DNA for the CDR3 is TGTGCCAGCAGCTTCGGGGGAGCCAAAAACATTCAGTACTTC. Encoded protein: CASSFGGAKNIQYF.